This T cell receptor (beta chain) was documented in a study of blood T cell repertoires in COVID-19. Assay used: immunoSEQ multiplex PCR; TCRdb lists only in-frame clones, some missing. Of approximately 210,000 clones in the sample, about nine tenths were seen once. CDR1 and CDR2 from the germline V gene are LNHDA and SQIVND (reference sequence). The ends were cut back, 6 bases at V and 4 bases at J, with 21 bases in the middle. This CDR3 is 16 amino acids long. This TCR was sampled from a man between 25 and 39 years old who had recovered from COVID-19. The material sequenced was peripheral blood. The V and J genes are TRBV19 and TRBJ1-2; perhaps TRBD1 as D (6 bases). The CDR3 protein is CASRGEAGVARYGYTF. The CDR3 coding sequence is TGTGCCAGTAGAGGGGAAGCAGGGGTGGCCCGCTATGGCTACACCTTC.